This T cell receptor (beta chain) is drawn from a study of graft-versus-host responses after intestinal transplantation. Background on the study: Transplant recipients had multivisceral, liver-intestinal, or isolated intestinal grafts. Tacrolimus plus steroids were given to all recipients for approximately three years, preceded by anti-thymocyte globulin induction.

Sequenced by immunoSEQ multiplex PCR; TCRdb stores in-frame clones only, minus some. The profile shows fewer than 45,000 clones, 75% to 95% of them singletons. Regarding the study as a whole: The highest levels of circulating GvH clones went along with early declines in HvG clones after transplant. Detected in recipient marrow were GvH clones, some of which were first observed in ileum or blood.

Comments on this clone: Its target is unknown.

Per germline, CDR1 MNHEY and CDR2 SVGAGI. The CDR3 consists of 14 residues. V shed 6 bases and J shed 6 bases, with 18 bases lying between them. Specimen: PBMCs, collected 524 days after transplant. The TCR sequence derives from a human patient who received an intestinal transplant, so some T cells may come from the graft donor. The chain carries TRBV6-5 and TRBJ2-7; possibly TRBD1 for D (5 bases). As DNA, the CDR3 is TGTGCCAGCAGCCCAGGGTTGCCGACCATCGAGCAGTACTTC. Amino acid sequence: CASSPGLPTIEQYF.